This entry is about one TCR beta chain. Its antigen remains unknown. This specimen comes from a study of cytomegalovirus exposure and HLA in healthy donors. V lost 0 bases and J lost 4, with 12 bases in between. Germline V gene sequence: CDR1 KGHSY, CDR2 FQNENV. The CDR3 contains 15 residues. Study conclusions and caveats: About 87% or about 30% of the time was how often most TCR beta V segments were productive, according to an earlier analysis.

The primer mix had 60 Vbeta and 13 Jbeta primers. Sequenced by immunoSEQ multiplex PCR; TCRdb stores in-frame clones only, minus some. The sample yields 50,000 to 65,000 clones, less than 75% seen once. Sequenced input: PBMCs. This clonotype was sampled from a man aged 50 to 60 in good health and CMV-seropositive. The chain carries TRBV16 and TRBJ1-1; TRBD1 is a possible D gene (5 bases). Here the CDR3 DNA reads TGTGCCAGCAGCCAATCGAGGGGAGGAGGCACTGAAGCTTTCTTT. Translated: CASSQSRGGGTEAFF.